The entry below describes one T cell receptor (beta chain). Its antigen is not known. This sample is drawn from a study of cytomegalovirus exposure and HLA in healthy donors. Study-level background: A subsequent analysis stated that the 100 to 150 validation repertoires were run on the same platform as the approximately 700 first-cohort repertoires.

Profiling relied on immunoSEQ multiplex PCR, and the TCRdb table lists in-frame clones only, not all of them. This table holds tens of thousands of clones, 88% found once. The V gene's germline CDR1 is MNHGY and CDR2 SAAAGT. The CDR3 has 14 amino acids. The J segment lost 5 bases and the V segment lost 11 bases, leaving 11 bases of the junction unmatched. Findings and limits, study-wide: In vitro confirmation showed a few CMV-associated chains to be CMV antigen specific. That first-cohort TCR clusters tended to co-occur in the approximately 110 validation repertoires was found in a later analysis.

This clonotype was obtained from a woman between 25 and 40 years old in good health and CMV-seronegative. This sequence joins TRBV6-8 and TRBJ2-2; TRBD1 agrees at 7 bases. Input material: PBMCs. The CDR3 bases are TGTGCCGGCGACAGGGTAATGGGGACCGGGGAGCTGTTTTTT. It yields the protein CAGDRVMGTGELFF.